The rows below give T cell receptor beta chains drawn from one sample of a study of blood T cell repertoires in COVID-19. Method: immunoSEQ multiplex PCR; TCRdb's copy keeps in-frame clones and lacks some. This sample has around 130,000 clones, with 80% to 90% found just once. Sequenced input: peripheral blood. These receptors were obtained from a man between 65 and 85 years old with active or convalescent COVID-19. Both conserved end residues are part of each CDR3. D genes are given only for firm matches. Size values are once, few and many counts, or a class for expanded clones, and some rows have none.

D gene	V gene	J gene	clone size	CDR3 protein	CDR3 DNA
NA	TRBV19	TRBJ2-1	NA	CASSIAGPAEQFF	TGTGCCAGTAGTATAGCAGGGCCCGCCGAGCAGTTCTTC
NA	TRBV28	TRBJ2-7	NA	CASKGGHTGAVYEQYF	TGTGCCAGCAAAGGGGGGCATACAGGGGCGGTATACGAGCAGTACTTC
NA	TRBV20-1	TRBJ1-4	NA	CGGLTNEKLFF	TGCGGAGGGTTAACTAATGAAAAACTGTTTTTT
NA	TRBV15	TRBJ2-5	NA	CATSRSSAQETQYF	TGTGCCACCAGCAGATCTAGCGCCCAAGAGACCCAGTACTTC
TRBD1	TRBV19	TRBJ1-2	NA	CASSGTGGLYGYTF	TGTGCCAGTAGTGGGACAGGGGGCTTGTATGGCTACACCTTC
TRBD1	TRBV6-2/TRBV6-3	TRBJ2-7	NA	CASSSIGTATTYEQYF	TGTGCCAGCAGTTCGATCGGGACAGCGACGACCTACGAGCAGTACTTC
TRBD2	TRBV27	TRBJ2-1	NA	CASSRAGGPSEQFF	TGTGCCAGCAGTAGAGCGGGAGGGCCAAGTGAGCAGTTCTTC
NA	TRBV5-6	TRBJ2-5	NA	CASSQDRRMETQYF	TGTGCCAGCAGTCAGGACAGACGGATGGAGACCCAGTACTTC
NA	TRBV3-1/TRBV3-2	TRBJ1-3	NA	CASSLLDRGERGNTIYF	TGTGCCAGCAGCCTCCTGGATAGGGGTGAGCGAGGAAACACCATATATTTT
TRBD2	TRBV7-2	TRBJ2-2	NA	CASSLSGTISNTGELFF	TGTGCCAGCAGCTTAAGTGGGACTATTTCGAACACCGGGGAGCTGTTTTTT
TRBD1	TRBV12-3/TRBV12-4	TRBJ2-3	NA	CGVGQGTTDTQYF	TGTGGGGTTGGACAGGGGACGACAGATACGCAGTATTTT
NA	TRBV29-1	TRBJ2-1	NA	CSVETGRVSGNEQFF	TGCAGCGTTGAAACGGGTCGGGTTAGCGGCAATGAGCAGTTCTTC
TRBD1	TRBV28	TRBJ1-5	NA	CASSSGQGGQPQHF	TGTGCCAGCAGTTCGGGACAGGGGGGACAGCCCCAGCATTTT
TRBD1	TRBV25-1	TRBJ2-7	NA	CASRDRASYEQYF	TGTGCCAGCAGGGACAGGGCGTCCTACGAGCAGTACTTC
TRBD2	TRBV7-9	TRBJ2-7	NA	CASSSRLAGGYEQYF	TGTGCCAGCAGCTCTCGACTAGCGGGAGGGTACGAGCAGTACTTC
TRBD2	TRBV6-5	TRBJ2-1	NA	CASSSRLAGGTEQFF	TGTGCCAGCAGTTCCCGACTAGCGGGAGGGACTGAGCAGTTCTTC
TRBD1	TRBV5-1	TRBJ2-1	NA	CASSFENRGVNEQFF	TGCGCCAGCAGCTTCGAGAACAGGGGAGTGAATGAGCAGTTCTTC
NA	TRBV20-1	TRBJ2-5	NA	CSAVRETQYF	TGCAGTGCTGTTCGGGAGACCCAGTACTTC
TRBD1	TRBV28	TRBJ2-7	NA	CASSTGQSTEQYF	TGTGCCAGCTCCACGGGACAGTCGACCGAGCAGTACTTC
TRBD1	TRBV18	TRBJ1-1	once	CASSPETGQAFF	TGTGCCAGCTCACCTGAGACAGGGCAAGCTTTCTTT
TRBD1	TRBV6-4	TRBJ1-2	few	CASNQMTGTFSNYGYTF	TGTGCCAGCAACCAAATGACAGGGACCTTTTCTAACTATGGCTACACCTTC
TRBD2	TRBV7-8	TRBJ2-3	NA	CASSLTSGRGDTQYF	TGTGCCAGCAGCTTGACTAGCGGGAGAGGAGATACGCAGTATTTT
NA	TRBV28	TRBJ1-5	NA	CASRAHQDGNQPQHF	TGTGCCAGCAGAGCCCACCAGGATGGAAATCAGCCCCAGCATTTT
NA	TRBV7-2	TRBJ1-1	NA	CASSPMTSSTEAFF	TGTGCCAGCAGCCCCATGACAAGTAGTACTGAAGCTTTCTTT
TRBD1	TRBV5-4	TRBJ2-3	NA	CASSLTGGVGDTQYF	TGTGCCAGCAGCCTGACAGGGGGCGTAGGAGATACGCAGTATTTT
TRBD2	TRBV27	TRBJ2-7	NA	CASRPEGSGSYEQYF	TGTGCCAGCAGACCCGAGGGTAGCGGGAGCTACGAGCAGTACTTC
NA	TRBV4-1	TRBJ2-3	NA	CASRHRKSTDTQYF	TGCGCCAGCAGGCACAGGAAGAGCACAGATACGCAGTATTTT